Presented here are 27 T cell receptor beta chains from one specimen sequenced in a study of OX40 agonist ivuxolimab in advanced cancers. Using immunoSEQ multiplex PCR, the repertoire was profiled, and TCRdb retains in-frame clones only, with some absent. The data hold about 54,000 clones, with roughly 89% observed a single time. The starting material was CD4+ or CD8+ T cells sorted from blood, obtained in a trial of the OX40 agonist ivuxolimab. Receptors originate from an adult with an advanced solid tumor such as melanoma, head and neck, liver or kidney cancer.

The J gene is TRBJ2-5, the V gene TRBV18; 10 bases map to TRBD1. Germline V gene sequence: CDR1 KGHSH, CDR2 LQKENI. There are 15 residues in the CDR3. The V gene end was trimmed by 6 bases and the J gene end by 1 base; junction bases not matched to a gene: 5. CDR3 loop: CASSWDRGPQETQYF. CDR3 nucleotides: TGTGCCAGCTCGTGGGACAGGGGCCCCCAAGAGACCCAGTACTTC. The full variable domain, completed using reference TRBV18 and TRBJ2-5, is NAGVMQNPRHLVRRRGQEARLRCSPMKGHSHVYWYRQLPEEGLKFMVYLQKENIIDESGMPKERFSAEFPKEGPSILRIQQVVRGDSAAYFCASSWDRGPQETQYFGPGTRLLVL.

The rearrangement links TRBV7-8 to TRBJ2-6; no clear D. Germline CDR1 and CDR2: SGHVS and FQNEAQ. Trimming cost V 1 base and J 2 bases, with 12 bases left between them. There are 17 residues in the CDR3. The CDR3 here is CASSLVVRTTGANVLTF. CDR3 nucleotides: TGTGCCAGCAGCTTAGTGGTCAGGACGACTGGGGCCAACGTCCTGACTTTC.

V and J are TRBV5-6 and TRBJ1-6; D is perhaps TRBD1 (6 bases). CDR3 length: 14 amino acids. V was cut by 2 bases and J by 6 bases, with 9 bases left in between. CDR1 and CDR2 from the germline V gene are SGHDT and YYEEEE. CDR3 residues: CASSFRQANSPLHF. The CDR3 bases are TGTGCCAGCAGCTTTCGACAGGCTAATTCACCCCTCCACTTT.

The chain combines TRBV6-1 with TRBJ2-1; 9 bases line up with TRBD1. Germline V lookup: CDR1 MNHNS, CDR2 SASEGT. V dropped 8 bases and J dropped 6; count of bases not matched to a gene: 11. This CDR3 has 15 residues. The CDR3 sequence: CASCPGTGHSNEQFF. The CDR3, as DNA: TGTGCCAGCTGCCCTGGGACAGGGCATTCCAATGAGCAGTTCTTC.

This chain uses TRBV18 with TRBJ2-7; D is possibly TRBD1 (6 bases). Germline V gene data show CDR1 as KGHSH and CDR2 as LQKENI. V was trimmed by 6 bases and J by 1 base, leaving 16 bases between them. The CDR3 runs to 15 residues. The CDR3 region is CASSPGDPGSYEQYF. Written as DNA, the CDR3 is TGTGCCAGCTCCCCAGGGGATCCTGGGTCCTACGAGCAGTACTTC.

The rearrangement uses TRBV30 and TRBJ1-1, with D perhaps matching TRBD1 (6 bases). The CDR3 is 12 amino acids. Germline values: CDR1 GTSNPN, CDR2 SVGIG (reference sequence). V was clipped by 4 bases and J by 4 bases, with 10 bases between them. CDR3 residues: CAWTGVTTEAFF. The CDR3 DNA reads as TGTGCCTGGACAGGGGTGACCACTGAAGCTTTCTTT.

The chain employs TRBV14 and TRBJ2-5, with no clear D. The germline V gene encodes CDR1 SGHDN and CDR2 FVKESK. The CDR3 is 14 residues long. V lost 4 bases and J 6 bases, leaving 15 bases between the germline ends. The CDR3 here is CASSRDLSTQTQYF. The CDR3 DNA reads as TGTGCCAGCAGCCGAGATCTCTCCACCCAGACCCAGTACTTC.

The chain combines TRBV28 with TRBJ2-1; 12 bases line up with TRBD1. This CDR3 has 16 amino acids. Germline V gene sequence: CDR1 MDHEN, CDR2 SYDVKM. The V segment lost 5 bases and the J segment 12 bases; nucleotides outside the gene matches: 14. The CDR3 DNA reads as TGTGCCAGCAGTCCGGGCGGGACAGGGGGCGGAGAAGGGCAGTTCTTC. Translating it yields CASSPGGTGGGEGQFF.

V gene TRBV27 combines with J gene TRBJ1-1; 8 nucleotides line up with TRBD1. CDR3 length: 15 amino acids. J lost 2 bases, V lost 3 bases, and 5 bases had no gene match. In germline, CDR1 is MNHEY, CDR2 SMNVEV (reference sequence). CDR3 nucleotide sequence: TGTGCCAGCAGTTTCCACGGACAGGGAAACACTGAAGCTTTCTTT. It specifies CASSFHGQGNTEAFF.

About this clone: Other DNA sequences in this sample translate to the same CDR3. CDR3 sequence reads: CAWSGGGGAVGTQYF. The DNA for the CDR3 is TGTGCCTGGAGTGGGGGGGGCGGGGCGGTAGGTACGCAGTATTTT. J is TRBJ2-3 and V is TRBV30, with a weak D call TRBD2 (7 bases). With 1 base removed from V and 8 bases from J, the gap between germline ends came to 19 bases. Germline lookup yields CDR1 GTSNPN and CDR2 SVGIG (reference sequence). This CDR3 is 15 amino acids long.

This chain joins TRBV10-3 and TRBJ2-3; TRBD2 agrees at 7 bases. Germline-derived CDR1 and CDR2 are ENHRY and SYGVKD. V shed 0 bases and J 4 bases; nucleotides not matched to a gene: 1. The CDR3 is 14 amino acids. The CDR3 bases are TGTGCCATCAGTGAGTCGACTAGCTCAGATACGCAGTATTTT. It codes for CAISESTSSDTQYF.

This clone was detected once. The chain links TRBV30 to TRBJ2-3; tentative D call: TRBD2 (5 bases). CDR1 GTSNPN and CDR2 SVGIG come from the germline V gene (reference sequence). The CDR3 sequence is 14 residues long. The V end was cut by 8 bases, the J end by 4 bases, with 19 bases between. This chain's CDR3 is CAVSEASNADTQYF. DNA of the CDR3: TGTGCCGTCTCGGAGGCAAGTAACGCAGATACGCAGTATTTT.

The chain couples TRBV2 to TRBJ1-5; D remains unclear. The germline V and J ends were trimmed by 4 bases and 1 base, with 8 bases remaining between them. Germline V gene data show CDR1 as SNHLY and CDR2 as FYNNEI. The CDR3 runs 14 residues. The CDR3 DNA sequence: TGTGCCAGCAGTGGTCTGTTCAGCAATCAGCCCCAGCATTTT. Its protein product is CASSGLFSNQPQHF.

The chain employs TRBV6-5 and TRBJ1-1, with TRBD1 as a possible D gene (6 bases). Germline values: CDR1 MNHEY, CDR2 SVGAGI. V was trimmed by 8 bases and J by 9 bases, leaving 16 bases between them. The CDR3 is made up of 12 amino acids. CDR3 loop: CASGPLGGKAFF. For the CDR3, the DNA is TGTGCCAGCGGCCCCTTAGGGGGGAAAGCTTTCTTT.

The chain combines TRBV6-5 with TRBJ2-1; TRBD1 matches 9 bases. The germline V gene has CDR1 MNHEY and CDR2 SVGAGI. There are 15 residues in the CDR3. V shed 5 bases and J 11 bases; nucleotides not matched to a gene: 13. CDR3 region: CASSTPGQGAVKQFF. CDR3 bases: TGTGCCAGCAGTACCCCGGGACAGGGAGCAGTAAAGCAGTTCTTC.

The chain is built from TRBV10-3 and TRBJ2-7; the D gene could be TRBD1 or TRBD2 (5 bases each). V shed 3 bases and J shed 2 bases, with 17 bases lying between them. This CDR3 spans 16 amino acids. Germline lookup yields CDR1 ENHRY and CDR2 SYGVKD. CDR3 nucleotide sequence: TGTGCCATCAGTGATGGGACCGGGATATCCCCCTACGAGCAGTACTTC. Protein sequence: CAISDGTGISPYEQYF.

The chain employs TRBV19 and TRBJ1-4; the D gene is possibly TRBD1 (5 bases). Between the trimmed V and J ends, which lost 2 bases and 7 bases, there was a span of 14 bases. Germline lookup yields CDR1 LNHDA and CDR2 SQIVND (reference sequence). The CDR3 covers 15 residues. The CDR3 coding sequence is TGTGCCAGTAGTATACCCGGGGCTCCTATTGAAAAACTGTTTTTT. Translated: CASSIPGAPIEKLFF.

This chain links TRBV7-9 with TRBJ2-2; 7 bases match TRBD1. The V segment lost 6 bases and the J segment 4 bases; nucleotides outside the gene matches: 8. The CDR3 is 15 residues long. Germline V lookup: CDR1 SEHNR, CDR2 FQNEAQ (reference sequence). The CDR3 spells CASRTPGGSTGELFF. The CDR3 nucleotides are TGTGCCAGCAGAACCCCAGGGGGAAGCACCGGGGAGCTGTTTTTT.

The V call is TRBV6-1, the J call TRBJ1-2; D may be TRBD1 (6 bases). Germline CDR1 reads MNHNS; CDR2 reads SASEGT. The CDR3 consists of 12 residues. Trimming removed 11 bases from V and 3 bases from J, with 13 bases in between. This CDR3 is CAGIGQYYGYTF. The CDR3 DNA reads TGTGCCGGGATAGGACAGTACTATGGCTACACCTTC.

The J gene is TRBJ1-5, the V gene TRBV28; D gene unclear. The CDR3 runs 12 residues. Germline CDR1 reads MDHEN; CDR2 reads SYDVKM. V was cut by 6 bases and J by 0 bases, with 3 bases left in between. The DNA for the CDR3 is TGTGCCAGCAGACGTAGCAATCAGCCCCAGCATTTT. Translating it yields CASRRSNQPQHF.

Judged by abundance, this clone is medium-sized. The rearrangement links TRBV5-3 to TRBJ2-7; no reliable D call. TRBV5-3 is recorded as an ORF, its role being uncertain. The V and J ends lost 1 base and 2 bases respectively, with 7 bases between them. The CDR3 length is 13 residues. The CDR3 region is CARSLTAAYEQYF. The CDR3 DNA is TGTGCCAGAAGCTTGACAGCAGCCTACGAGCAGTACTTC.

V is TRBV15 and J is TRBJ1-5; no firm D call. Looked up from germline, CDR1 is LNHNV and CDR2 is YYDKDF (reference sequence). The CDR3 is 13 residues long. V shed 5 bases and J shed 4 bases, with 9 bases lying between them. CDR3 amino acids: CATSAQPNQPQHF. The CDR3 DNA follows: TGTGCCACCAGCGCACAGCCTAATCAGCCCCAGCATTTT. Together with reference TRBV15 and TRBJ1-5, the CDR3 gives the full variable domain: DAMVIQNPRYQVTQFGKPVTLSCSQTLNHNVMYWYQQKSSQAPKLLFHYYDKDFNNEADTPDNFQSRRPNTSFCFLDIRSPGLGDTAMYLCATSAQPNQPQHFGDGTRLSIL.

The chain combines TRBV5-1 with TRBJ1-3, with 8 bases identical to TRBD1. The CDR3 spans 14 residues. The V segment lost 3 bases and the J segment 3 bases; nucleotides outside the gene matches: 2. Germline V gene sequence: CDR1 SGHRS, CDR2 YFSETQ. CDR3 in amino acids: CASSSDRGGNTIYF. The CDR3 DNA reads TGCGCCAGCAGCTCCGACAGGGGTGGAAACACCATATATTTT.

The genes are TRBV2 and TRBJ1-4; the D gene is possibly TRBD1 (5 bases). The germline gives CDR1 SNHLY, CDR2 FYNNEI. V lost 5 bases to trimming and J lost 8 bases, with 18 bases between them. The CDR3 totals 15 residues. CDR3 sequence: CASSPWFGASEKLFF. The CDR3 DNA follows: TGTGCCAGCAGTCCTTGGTTTGGGGCGTCGGAAAAACTGTTTTTT.

In this sample, this clone turned up a few times. This chain uses TRBV7-9 with TRBJ1-4; D ambiguous. The CDR3 is 12 amino acids. V shed 5 bases and J shed 8 bases, with 9 bases lying between them. Germline V CDR1 and CDR2: SEHNR, FQNEAQ (reference sequence). The CDR3 protein is CASSPMEEKLFF. CDR3 in DNA: TGTGCCAGCAGCCCCATGGAGGAAAAACTGTTTTTT.

This chain's CDR3 is CAWSTQTSGQFF. CDR3 nucleotides: TGTGCCTGGAGTACTCAAACTTCGGGGCAGTTCTTC. This chain uses TRBV30 with TRBJ2-1, with D uncertain. The CDR3 is 12 residues long. Germline values: CDR1 GTSNPN, CDR2 SVGIG (reference sequence). V lost 2 bases, J lost 12 bases, and 14 bases lay in between.

The chain has TRBV6-6 and TRBJ1-2; possible D gene TRBD1, 5 bases. The V gene lost 6 bases and the J gene lost 3 bases, with 20 bases spanning the gap. Germline lookup yields CDR1 MNHNY and CDR2 SVGAGI (reference sequence). This CDR3 contains 16 residues. The CDR3, as DNA: TGTGCCAGCAGGCAAGCAGCGGGGCCCTCATACTATGGCTACACCTTC. The encoded protein is CASRQAAGPSYYGYTF.